This T cell receptor beta chain is drawn from a study of blood T cell repertoires in COVID-19. About the research overall: Collection of acute and convalescent COVID-19 samples took place in the United States, Italy and Spain.

In this sample, this clone turned up once. This CDR3 is built from 14 residues. Germline V gene lookup returns CDR1 SGHAT and CDR2 FQNNGV. With 2 bases clipped from V and 5 bases from J, the junction kept 6 bases outside the gene matches. The protocol was immunoSEQ multiplex PCR, while the TCRdb copy is restricted to in-frame clones and leaves out a portion. Found here are some 150,000 clones, around 84% of them singletons; the top ten hold more than 5%. Which cohort a participant joined came from the clinical history participants gave. This chain links TRBV11-2 with TRBJ2-7; 7 bases agree with TRBD2. Sequencing was performed on PBMCs or T cells enriched from blood (not recorded which). This clonotype originated in a woman in her 50s who had been exposed to COVID-19. CDR3 sequence reads: CASSLILASNEQYF. As DNA, the CDR3 is TGTGCCAGCAGCTTAATACTAGCGTCGAACGAGCAGTACTTC.